A single count supports the clone carrying this T cell receptor (beta chain). The data originate from a study of blood T cell repertoires in COVID-19. Clones were sequenced by immunoSEQ multiplex PCR, and TCRdb holds only the in-frame ones, with some missing. Among some 220,000 clones listed, more than 65% were seen once. Unmatched junction bases numbered 17, after V lost 2 bases and J lost 0 bases. This CDR3 spans 21 amino acids. The germline V gene encodes CDR1 MRHNA and CDR2 SNTAGT. Sample: peripheral blood. The TCR originated in an older woman with acute or convalescent COVID-19. The chain uses TRBV6-4 and TRBJ1-4, with TRBD1 identical over 8 bases. The CDR3 coding sequence is TGTGCCAGCAGTGACCATGAGGACAGGGTTTATTACCATGCAACTAATGAAAAACTGTTTTTT. This codes for CASSDHEDRVYYHATNEKLFF.